The subject of this entry is one T cell receptor beta chain. Its specificity is unknown. Germline V CDR1 and CDR2: MGHRA, YSYEKL. The V and J ends lost 5 bases and 7 bases, in that order; junction bases with no gene match: 9. The CDR3 loop spans 14 amino acids. The assay was immunoSEQ multiplex PCR, and TCRdb's table has in-frame clones only and misses some. The sample records 45,000 to 55,000 clones, around 70% being singletons. The data belong to a study of STAT5B mutations in CD4+ large granular lymphocyte leukemia. Whole-study context: Among healthy donors, a particular HLA allele went with more CDR3 'QG' motifs. General study points: Without putative leukemic clones, patient CD4-sorted repertoires remained more clonal than healthy CD4+ repertoires. Roughly a quarter of private leukemic clonotypes occurred rarely in other patients' non-leukemic repertoires.

What was sequenced was CD4+ T cells from blood buffy coats. The sequence derives from a human donor in good health. This chain joins TRBV4-1 and TRBJ1-2, with 8 bases identical to TRBD1. The DNA for the CDR3 is TGCGCCAGCAGCAATGACAGGGGAGCTCCTGGCTACACCTTC. It translates to CASSNDRGAPGYTF.